A selection of T cell receptor beta chains follows, all from one sample in a study of blood T cell repertoires in COVID-19. TCRdb's table, derived via immunoSEQ multiplex PCR, lists solely in-frame clones and lacks some. The data hold about 130,000 clones, with approximately 84% observed a single time. Sample: peripheral blood. The receptors were sampled from a man in his 70s with acute or convalescent COVID-19. The CDR3 runs from the conserved cysteine through the conserved F or W. The order of the fields is J gene, clone size, V gene, D gene, CDR3 DNA, CDR3 protein. D genes are given only for firm matches. Clone size, where shown, is once, few, many, or a class for clones that have expanded.

TRBJ1-4,NA,TRBV7-9,NA,TGTGCCAGCAGCTTAGGTCTAAATGAAAAACTGTTTTTT,CASSLGLNEKLFF
TRBJ2-7,NA,TRBV15,TRBD1,TGTGCCACCAGCAGAGATTTGAAGGGGGCATACGAGCAGTACTTC,CATSRDLKGAYEQYF
TRBJ1-2,NA,TRBV18,TRBD1,TGTGCTCCTAAGGGACCCCAGGGACAGGGGACTCAGGGTGGCTACACCTTC,CAPKGPQGQGTQGGYTF
TRBJ2-3,NA,TRBV9,NA,TGTGCCAGCAGCAAACCCAGTACAGATACGCAGTATTTT,CASSKPSTDTQYF
TRBJ1-1,once,TRBV19,NA,TGTGCCAGTAGTATAGTGGCACAGGCGAACACTGAAGCTTTCTTT,CASSIVAQANTEAFF
TRBJ2-3,NA,TRBV12-5,TRBD2,TGTGCTAGTCGGAGCGGGGGGACAGATACGCAGTATTTT,CASRSGGTDTQYF
TRBJ1-1,NA,TRBV2,NA,TGTGCCAGCAGCTGGAAGAGAGGTCGCACTGAAGCTTTCTTT,CASSWKRGRTEAFF
TRBJ1-5,NA,TRBV19,NA,TGTGCCAGTAGTATAGGAGGGATTCTTATTAGCAATCAGCCCCAGCATTTT,CASSIGGILISNQPQHF
TRBJ1-2,few,TRBV15,NA,TGTGCCACCAGCAGAGATACACAGGGAGCCTATGGCTACACCTTC,CATSRDTQGAYGYTF
TRBJ1-1,NA,TRBV5-1,TRBD1,TGCGCCAGCAGGGAGGGGGCGAACATGAACACTGAAGCTTTCTTT,CASREGANMNTEAFF
TRBJ2-3,few,TRBV6-5,NA,TGTGCCAGCAGGAGCTTGTCCACAGATACGCAGTATTTT,CASRSLSTDTQYF
TRBJ1-2,few,TRBV7-6,TRBD1,TGTGCCAGCGCTCCCCAAACCTATTCAGGGGGCGGGTCTGGCTACACCTTC,CASAPQTYSGGGSGYTF
TRBJ2-5,NA,TRBV6-6,TRBD2,TGTGCCAGCAGTTACTTGACTAGCGGGGAAGAGACCCAGTACTTC,CASSYLTSGEETQYF
TRBJ2-3,NA,TRBV5-1,TRBD2,TGCGCCAGCAGCTTGGGTATTAGCGGACTAGCAGCCGAGGCTCGGACGCAGTATTTT,CASSLGISGLAAEARTQYF
TRBJ2-5,once,TRBV5-1,NA,TGCGCCAGCAGCTTGGCCATCCGGGAAGAGACCCAGTACTTC,CASSLAIREETQYF
TRBJ2-3,once,TRBV2,TRBD2,TGTGCCAGCACGGGGAGCGGGGGGGCGGATACGCAGTATTTT,CASTGSGGADTQYF
TRBJ1-2,NA,TRBV4-2,NA,TGTGCCAGCAGCCATACTGACACTCAACTTTTCTATGGCTACACCTTC,CASSHTDTQLFYGYTF
TRBJ2-2,NA,TRBV24-1,TRBD1,TGTGCCACCAGTGATCCAGGCCAGGGGGACACCGGGGAGCTGTTTTTT,CATSDPGQGDTGELFF
TRBJ2-1,NA,TRBV5-1,TRBD2,TGCGCCAGCAGCCGCGCGGGGGGGATAGCGGGAGACAATGAGCAGTTCTTC,CASSRAGGIAGDNEQFF
TRBJ2-1,NA,TRBV4-2,NA,TGTGCCAGCAGCCAAGCGGGGAAGCGCAATGAGCAGTTCTTC,CASSQAGKRNEQFF
TRBJ1-5,NA,TRBV6-6,NA,TGTGCCAGCAGCCCCCCCGAGATCAATCAGCCCCAGCATTTT,CASSPPEINQPQHF
TRBJ1-3,once,TRBV30,NA,TGTGCCTGGAGTAGCAATAGAAACACCATATATTTT,CAWSSNRNTIYF
TRBJ1-5,NA,TRBV19,NA,TGTGCCAGTAGTATAGGCCAGGGAAGCAATCAGCCCCAGCATTTT,CASSIGQGSNQPQHF
TRBJ2-5,NA,TRBV7-9,TRBD2,TGTGCCAGCAGCCCCCGCCGGGGGGACGTGAAGACCCAGTACTTC,CASSPRRGDVKTQYF
TRBJ1-2,few,TRBV6-5,TRBD1,TGTGCCAGCAGTTCCGACAGGGGATATGGCTACACCTTC,CASSSDRGYGYTF
TRBJ1-2,NA,TRBV19,NA,TGTGCCAGTAGTATTGGACACGACTGGGGCTATGGCTACACCTTC,CASSIGHDWGYGYTF